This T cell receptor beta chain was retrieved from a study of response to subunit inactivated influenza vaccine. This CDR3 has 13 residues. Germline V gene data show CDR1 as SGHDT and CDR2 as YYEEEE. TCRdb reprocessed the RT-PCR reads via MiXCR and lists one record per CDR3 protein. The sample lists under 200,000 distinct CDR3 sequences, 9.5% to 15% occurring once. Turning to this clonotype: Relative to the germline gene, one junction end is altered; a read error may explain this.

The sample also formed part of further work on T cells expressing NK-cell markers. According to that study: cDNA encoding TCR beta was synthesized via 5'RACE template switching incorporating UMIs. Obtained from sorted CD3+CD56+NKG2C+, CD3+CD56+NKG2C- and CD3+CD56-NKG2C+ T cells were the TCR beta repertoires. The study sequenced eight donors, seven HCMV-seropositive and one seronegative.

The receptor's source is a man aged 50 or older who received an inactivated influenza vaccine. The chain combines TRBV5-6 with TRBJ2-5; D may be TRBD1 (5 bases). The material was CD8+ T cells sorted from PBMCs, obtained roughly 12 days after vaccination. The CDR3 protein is CASSLTEQVTQYF. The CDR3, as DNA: TGTGCCAGCAGCCTGACAGAGCAAGTGACCCAGTACTTC.